The present entry profiles one T cell receptor (beta chain) with its context. As yet, its antigen is unknown. The CDR3 contains 14 residues. Germline CDR1 reads SNHLY; CDR2 reads FYNNEI. The ends lost 7 bases at V and 6 bases at J; junction bases unmatched: 8. The data were obtained in a study of post-analysis software for immune sequencing data. Broader study findings: TRBV segments more frequent in patients than in controls numbered roughly 5 and included TRBV5-6, TRBV5-1 and TRBV20-1. F measure clustering grouped samples strongly by preparation batch. Significantly lower normalized Chao1 diversity was seen in multiple sclerosis patients than in controls.

Sequencing libraries made from TCR beta cDNA carried unique molecular identifiers. TCRdb re-called the PCR reads through MiXCR, storing one row per CDR3 protein. Among approximately 260,000 distinct CDR3 sequences listed, approximately 34% were seen once. The sample consisted of blood. The TCR originated in a girl aged 5-17 years with multiple sclerosis. The chain is built from TRBV2 and TRBJ2-2; 7 bases are shared with TRBD1. This CDR3 reads CASIIQGDPGELFF. In DNA, the CDR3 is TGTGCCAGCATTATTCAGGGGGATCCCGGGGAGCTGTTTTTT.